The sequence of this T cell receptor (beta chain) was determined in a study of beta chain features in type 1 diabetes. This clone was seen only a few times. Its specificity is not known. The sequenced template was cDNA made from the entire isolated RNA. Assay: immunoSEQ multiplex PCR; the TCRdb copy retains only in-frame clones and omits some. The sample includes some 330,000 clones, roughly 12% seen only once; the top ten take 0.0085% to 0.012%. CDR1 and CDR2 (germline): SGHRS, YFSETQ. V was trimmed by 4 bases and J by 10 bases, leaving 9 bases between them. The CDR3 runs to 11 residues. By way of CD45RO/CCR7/CD25/CD127/CD95/CD27, the CD4+ regulatory, stem cell-like memory, central memory and naive cells were sorted. The purity of all sorted populations exceeded 98%. General study findings and limits: In all four CD4+ subsets, TCRB CDR3 length was significantly, moderately reduced in type 1 diabetes. Type 1 diabetes patients showed fewer insertions and more deletions at VDJ junctions.

The clonotype originates from a woman younger than 35 with type 1 diabetes. Material: naive CD4+ T cells from blood. The V and J genes are TRBV5-1 and TRBJ2-1; D ambiguous. The CDR3 is CASSVEREQFF. The CDR3 region has the DNA TGCGCCAGCAGCGTTGAACGGGAGCAGTTCTTC.